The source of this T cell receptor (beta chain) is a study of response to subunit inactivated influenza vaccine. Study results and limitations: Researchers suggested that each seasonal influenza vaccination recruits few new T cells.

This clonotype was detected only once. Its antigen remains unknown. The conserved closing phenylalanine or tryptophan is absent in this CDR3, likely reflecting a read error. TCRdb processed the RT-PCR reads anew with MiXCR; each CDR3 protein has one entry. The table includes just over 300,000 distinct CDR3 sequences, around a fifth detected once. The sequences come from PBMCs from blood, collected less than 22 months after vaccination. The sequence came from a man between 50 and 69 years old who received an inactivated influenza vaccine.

This CDR3 is CASSHNLVGTEAFC. The DNA for the CDR3 is TGTGCCAGCAGCCATAATCTGGTTGGCACTGAAGCTTTCTGT. The chain joins TRBV14 to TRBJ1-1, with D unclear. Germline CDR1 and CDR2: SGHDN and FVKESK. This CDR3 has 14 residues. The V and J ends lost 3 bases and 4 bases respectively, with 12 bases between them.